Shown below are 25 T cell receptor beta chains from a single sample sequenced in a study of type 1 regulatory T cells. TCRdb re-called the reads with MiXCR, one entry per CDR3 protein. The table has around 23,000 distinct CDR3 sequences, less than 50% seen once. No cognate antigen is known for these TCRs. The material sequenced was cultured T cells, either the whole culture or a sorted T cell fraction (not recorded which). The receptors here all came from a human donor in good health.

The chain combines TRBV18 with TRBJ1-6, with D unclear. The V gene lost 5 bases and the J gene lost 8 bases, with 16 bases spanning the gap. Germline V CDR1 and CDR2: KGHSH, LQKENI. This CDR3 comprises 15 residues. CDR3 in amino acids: CASSTLGPTDSPLHF. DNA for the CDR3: TGTGCCAGCTCAACCTTGGGCCCGACGGATTCACCCCTCCACTTT. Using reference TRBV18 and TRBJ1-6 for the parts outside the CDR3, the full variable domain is NAGVMQNPRHLVRRRGQEARLRCSPMKGHSHVYWYRQLPEEGLKFMVYLQKENIIDESGMPKERFSAEFPKEGPSILRIQQVVRGDSAAYFCASSTLGPTDSPLHFGNGTRLTVT.

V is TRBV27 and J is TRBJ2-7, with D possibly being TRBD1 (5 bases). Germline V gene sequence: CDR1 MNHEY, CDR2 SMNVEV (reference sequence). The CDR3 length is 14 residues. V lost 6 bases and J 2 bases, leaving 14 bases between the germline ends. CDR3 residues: CASSVTEITYEQYF. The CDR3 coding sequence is TGTGCCAGCAGCGTGACAGAAATCACCTACGAGCAGTACTTC.

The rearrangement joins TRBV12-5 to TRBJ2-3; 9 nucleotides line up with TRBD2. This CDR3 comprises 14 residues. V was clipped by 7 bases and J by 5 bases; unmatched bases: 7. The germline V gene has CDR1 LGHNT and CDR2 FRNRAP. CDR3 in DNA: TGTGCTAGTGCGGCTAGCGGGGCCTTAGATACGCAGTATTTT. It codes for CASAASGALDTQYF.

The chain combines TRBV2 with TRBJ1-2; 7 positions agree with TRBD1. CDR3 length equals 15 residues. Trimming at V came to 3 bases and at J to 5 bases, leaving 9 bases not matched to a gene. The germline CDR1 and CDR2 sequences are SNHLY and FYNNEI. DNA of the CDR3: TGTGCCAGCAGTGAGGTCGTAGGGGGCAGATATGGCTACACCTTC. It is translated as CASSEVVGGRYGYTF.

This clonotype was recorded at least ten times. CDR3 DNA sequence: TGCGCCAGCAGCCCGCTAATTCAGGGCAATTCACCCCTCCACTTT. It is translated as CASSPLIQGNSPLHF. V usage is TRBV5-1 and J usage is TRBJ1-6; TRBD1 is a possible D gene (5 bases). CDR3 length: 15 amino acids. The V gene's germline CDR1 is SGHRS and CDR2 YFSETQ. V lost 4 bases, J lost 7 bases, and 15 bases lay in between.

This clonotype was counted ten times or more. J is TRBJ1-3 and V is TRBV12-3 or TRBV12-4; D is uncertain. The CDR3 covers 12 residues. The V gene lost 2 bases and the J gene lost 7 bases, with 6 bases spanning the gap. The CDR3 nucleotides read TGTGCCAGCAGTTTAAGTGGCAACACCATATATTTT. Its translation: CASSLSGNTIYF.

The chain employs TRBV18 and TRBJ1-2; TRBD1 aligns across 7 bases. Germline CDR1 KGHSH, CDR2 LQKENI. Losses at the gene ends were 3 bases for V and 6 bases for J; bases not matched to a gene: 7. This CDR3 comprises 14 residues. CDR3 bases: TGTGCCAGCTCACCCAATGACAGGGTAAATGGCTACACCTTC. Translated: CASSPNDRVNGYTF. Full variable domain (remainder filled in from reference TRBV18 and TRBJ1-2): NAGVMQNPRHLVRRRGQEARLRCSPMKGHSHVYWYRQLPEEGLKFMVYLQKENIIDESGMPKERFSAEFPKEGPSILRIQQVVRGDSAAYFCASSPNDRVNGYTFGSGTRLTVV.

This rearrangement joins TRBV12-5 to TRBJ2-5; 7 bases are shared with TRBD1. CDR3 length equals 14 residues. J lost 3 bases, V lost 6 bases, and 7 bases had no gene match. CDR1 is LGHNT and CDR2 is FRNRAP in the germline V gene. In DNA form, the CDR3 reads TGTGCTAGTGGCAAGGGACAGAAAGAAGAGACCCAGTACTTC. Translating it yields CASGKGQKEETQYF.

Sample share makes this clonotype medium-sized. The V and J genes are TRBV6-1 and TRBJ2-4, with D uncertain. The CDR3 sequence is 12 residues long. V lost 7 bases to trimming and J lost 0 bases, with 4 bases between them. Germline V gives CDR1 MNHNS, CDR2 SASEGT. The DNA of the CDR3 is TGTGCCAGCACCTTAGCCAAAAACATTCAGTACTTC. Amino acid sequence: CASTLAKNIQYF.

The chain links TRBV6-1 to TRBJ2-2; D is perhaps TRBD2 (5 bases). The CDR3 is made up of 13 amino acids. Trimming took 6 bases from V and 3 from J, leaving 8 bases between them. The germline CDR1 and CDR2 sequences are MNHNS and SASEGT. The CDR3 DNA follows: TGTGCCAGCAGGGGGAGATACACCGGGGAGCTGTTTTTT. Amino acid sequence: CASRGRYTGELFF.

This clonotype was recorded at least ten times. The CDR3: CASSLGQGPDNYGYTF. CDR3 sequence (DNA): TGTGCCAGCAGCTTAGGACAGGGACCAGATAACTATGGCTACACCTTC. This chain joins TRBV7-2 and TRBJ1-2; 7 nucleotides agree with TRBD1. The J segment lost 1 base and the V segment lost 1 base, leaving 6 bases of the junction unmatched. The CDR3 runs to 16 residues. The germline V gene has CDR1 SGHTA and CDR2 FQGNSA.

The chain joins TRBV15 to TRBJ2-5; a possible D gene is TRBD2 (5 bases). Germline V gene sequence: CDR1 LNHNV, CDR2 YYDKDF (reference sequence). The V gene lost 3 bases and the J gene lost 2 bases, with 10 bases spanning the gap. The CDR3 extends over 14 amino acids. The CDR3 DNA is TGTGCCACCAGCAGGGGAGACTTACAAGAGACCCAGTACTTC. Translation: CATSRGDLQETQYF.

The CDR3 DNA reads as TGTGCCAGCAGTTTAGGGGGACCTCAAGAGACCCAGTACTTC. It yields the protein CASSLGGPQETQYF. The V gene is TRBV28, the J gene TRBJ2-5, with D perhaps given as TRBD1 or TRBD2 (5 bases each). V was clipped by 2 bases and J by 2 bases, with 9 bases between them. Looked up from germline, CDR1 is MDHEN and CDR2 is SYDVKM. The CDR3 has 14 amino acids.

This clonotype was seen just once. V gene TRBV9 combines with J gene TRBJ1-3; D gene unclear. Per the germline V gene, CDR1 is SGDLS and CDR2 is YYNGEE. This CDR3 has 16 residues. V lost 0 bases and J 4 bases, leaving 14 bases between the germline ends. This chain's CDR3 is CASSVDGIRAGNTIYF. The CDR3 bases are TGTGCCAGCAGCGTAGACGGGATCCGCGCCGGAAACACCATATATTTT.

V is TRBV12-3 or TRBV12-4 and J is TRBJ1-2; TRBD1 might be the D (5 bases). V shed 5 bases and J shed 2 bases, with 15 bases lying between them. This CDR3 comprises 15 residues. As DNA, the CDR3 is TGTGCCAGCAGTCAGCAGGGTGCAATCAACTATGGCTACACCTTC. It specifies CASSQQGAINYGYTF.

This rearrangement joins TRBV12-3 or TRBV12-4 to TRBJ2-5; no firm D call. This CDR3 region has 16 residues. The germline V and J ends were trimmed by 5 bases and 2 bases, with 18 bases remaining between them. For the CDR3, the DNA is TGTGCCAGCAGTCCCACGCTGTACCGTTCGCAAGAGACCCAGTACTTC. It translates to CASSPTLYRSQETQYF.

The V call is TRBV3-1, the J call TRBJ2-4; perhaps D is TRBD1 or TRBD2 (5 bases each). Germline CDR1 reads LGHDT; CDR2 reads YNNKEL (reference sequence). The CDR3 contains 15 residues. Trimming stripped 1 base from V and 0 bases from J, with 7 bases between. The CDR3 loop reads CASSQVGTAKNIQYF. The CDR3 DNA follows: TGTGCCAGCAGCCAAGTCGGGACAGCCAAAAACATTCAGTACTTC.

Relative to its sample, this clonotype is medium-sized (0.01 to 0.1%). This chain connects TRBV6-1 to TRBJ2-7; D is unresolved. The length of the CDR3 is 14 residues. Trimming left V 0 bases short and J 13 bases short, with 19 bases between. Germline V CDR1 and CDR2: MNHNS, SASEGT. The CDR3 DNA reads TGTGCCAGCAGTGAAGCGGCCGTGGACCGCTATTCTTACTTC. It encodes CASSEAAVDRYSYF.

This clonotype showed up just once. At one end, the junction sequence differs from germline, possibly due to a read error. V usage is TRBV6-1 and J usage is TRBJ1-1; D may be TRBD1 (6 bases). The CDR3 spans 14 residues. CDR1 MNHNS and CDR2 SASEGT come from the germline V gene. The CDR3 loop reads CASSERQVNTETFF. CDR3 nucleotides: TGTGCCAGCAGTGAAAGACAGGTGAACACTGAAACTTTCTTT.

CDR3 sequence: CASSQQTGEQYF. The CDR3 region has the DNA TGTGCCAGCAGCCAACAGACGGGAGAGCAGTACTTC. This chain uses TRBV3-1 with TRBJ2-7, with a possible D match to TRBD2 (5 bases). CDR1 and CDR2 (germline): LGHDT, YNNKEL (reference sequence). The CDR3 consists of 12 residues. With 2 bases removed from V and 7 bases from J, the gap between germline ends came to 9 bases.

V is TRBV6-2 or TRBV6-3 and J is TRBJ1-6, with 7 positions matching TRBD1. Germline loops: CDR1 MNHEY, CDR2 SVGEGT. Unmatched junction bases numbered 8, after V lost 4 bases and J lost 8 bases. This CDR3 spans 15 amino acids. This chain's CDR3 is CASSWRTGGDSPLHF. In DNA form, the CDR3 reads TGTGCCAGCAGTTGGAGGACAGGTGGGGATTCACCCCTCCACTTT.

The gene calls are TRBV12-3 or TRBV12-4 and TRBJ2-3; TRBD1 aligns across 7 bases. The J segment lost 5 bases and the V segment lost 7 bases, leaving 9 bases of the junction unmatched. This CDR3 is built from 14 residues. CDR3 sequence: CASTIDRAIDTQYF. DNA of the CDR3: TGTGCCAGCACGATCGACAGGGCAATAGATACGCAGTATTTT.

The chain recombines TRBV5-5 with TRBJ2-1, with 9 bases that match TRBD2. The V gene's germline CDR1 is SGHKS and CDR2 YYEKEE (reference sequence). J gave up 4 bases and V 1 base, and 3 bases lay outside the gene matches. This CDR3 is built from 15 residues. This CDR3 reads CASSLSLAGYNEQFF. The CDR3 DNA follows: TGTGCCAGCAGCTTGTCGCTAGCGGGATACAATGAGCAGTTCTTC.

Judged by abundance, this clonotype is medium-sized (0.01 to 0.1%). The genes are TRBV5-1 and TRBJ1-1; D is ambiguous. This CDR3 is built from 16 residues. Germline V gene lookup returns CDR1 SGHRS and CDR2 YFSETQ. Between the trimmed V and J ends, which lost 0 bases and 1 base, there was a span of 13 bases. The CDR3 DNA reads TGCGCCAGCAGCTTGGCTGGCAGAATGACGAACACTGAAGCTTTCTTT. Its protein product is CASSLAGRMTNTEAFF.

CDR3 nucleotides: TGTGCCAGCAGCTTTGGGACCCTTTCAGCGGGGGAGCTGTTTTTT. As protein: CASSFGTLSAGELFF. This chain joins TRBV11-2 and TRBJ2-2; the D gene could be TRBD1 or TRBD2 (5 bases each). The germline CDR1 and CDR2 sequences are SGHAT and FQNNGV. V dropped 3 bases and J dropped 8 bases, with 16 bases sitting between them. The CDR3 extends over 15 amino acids.